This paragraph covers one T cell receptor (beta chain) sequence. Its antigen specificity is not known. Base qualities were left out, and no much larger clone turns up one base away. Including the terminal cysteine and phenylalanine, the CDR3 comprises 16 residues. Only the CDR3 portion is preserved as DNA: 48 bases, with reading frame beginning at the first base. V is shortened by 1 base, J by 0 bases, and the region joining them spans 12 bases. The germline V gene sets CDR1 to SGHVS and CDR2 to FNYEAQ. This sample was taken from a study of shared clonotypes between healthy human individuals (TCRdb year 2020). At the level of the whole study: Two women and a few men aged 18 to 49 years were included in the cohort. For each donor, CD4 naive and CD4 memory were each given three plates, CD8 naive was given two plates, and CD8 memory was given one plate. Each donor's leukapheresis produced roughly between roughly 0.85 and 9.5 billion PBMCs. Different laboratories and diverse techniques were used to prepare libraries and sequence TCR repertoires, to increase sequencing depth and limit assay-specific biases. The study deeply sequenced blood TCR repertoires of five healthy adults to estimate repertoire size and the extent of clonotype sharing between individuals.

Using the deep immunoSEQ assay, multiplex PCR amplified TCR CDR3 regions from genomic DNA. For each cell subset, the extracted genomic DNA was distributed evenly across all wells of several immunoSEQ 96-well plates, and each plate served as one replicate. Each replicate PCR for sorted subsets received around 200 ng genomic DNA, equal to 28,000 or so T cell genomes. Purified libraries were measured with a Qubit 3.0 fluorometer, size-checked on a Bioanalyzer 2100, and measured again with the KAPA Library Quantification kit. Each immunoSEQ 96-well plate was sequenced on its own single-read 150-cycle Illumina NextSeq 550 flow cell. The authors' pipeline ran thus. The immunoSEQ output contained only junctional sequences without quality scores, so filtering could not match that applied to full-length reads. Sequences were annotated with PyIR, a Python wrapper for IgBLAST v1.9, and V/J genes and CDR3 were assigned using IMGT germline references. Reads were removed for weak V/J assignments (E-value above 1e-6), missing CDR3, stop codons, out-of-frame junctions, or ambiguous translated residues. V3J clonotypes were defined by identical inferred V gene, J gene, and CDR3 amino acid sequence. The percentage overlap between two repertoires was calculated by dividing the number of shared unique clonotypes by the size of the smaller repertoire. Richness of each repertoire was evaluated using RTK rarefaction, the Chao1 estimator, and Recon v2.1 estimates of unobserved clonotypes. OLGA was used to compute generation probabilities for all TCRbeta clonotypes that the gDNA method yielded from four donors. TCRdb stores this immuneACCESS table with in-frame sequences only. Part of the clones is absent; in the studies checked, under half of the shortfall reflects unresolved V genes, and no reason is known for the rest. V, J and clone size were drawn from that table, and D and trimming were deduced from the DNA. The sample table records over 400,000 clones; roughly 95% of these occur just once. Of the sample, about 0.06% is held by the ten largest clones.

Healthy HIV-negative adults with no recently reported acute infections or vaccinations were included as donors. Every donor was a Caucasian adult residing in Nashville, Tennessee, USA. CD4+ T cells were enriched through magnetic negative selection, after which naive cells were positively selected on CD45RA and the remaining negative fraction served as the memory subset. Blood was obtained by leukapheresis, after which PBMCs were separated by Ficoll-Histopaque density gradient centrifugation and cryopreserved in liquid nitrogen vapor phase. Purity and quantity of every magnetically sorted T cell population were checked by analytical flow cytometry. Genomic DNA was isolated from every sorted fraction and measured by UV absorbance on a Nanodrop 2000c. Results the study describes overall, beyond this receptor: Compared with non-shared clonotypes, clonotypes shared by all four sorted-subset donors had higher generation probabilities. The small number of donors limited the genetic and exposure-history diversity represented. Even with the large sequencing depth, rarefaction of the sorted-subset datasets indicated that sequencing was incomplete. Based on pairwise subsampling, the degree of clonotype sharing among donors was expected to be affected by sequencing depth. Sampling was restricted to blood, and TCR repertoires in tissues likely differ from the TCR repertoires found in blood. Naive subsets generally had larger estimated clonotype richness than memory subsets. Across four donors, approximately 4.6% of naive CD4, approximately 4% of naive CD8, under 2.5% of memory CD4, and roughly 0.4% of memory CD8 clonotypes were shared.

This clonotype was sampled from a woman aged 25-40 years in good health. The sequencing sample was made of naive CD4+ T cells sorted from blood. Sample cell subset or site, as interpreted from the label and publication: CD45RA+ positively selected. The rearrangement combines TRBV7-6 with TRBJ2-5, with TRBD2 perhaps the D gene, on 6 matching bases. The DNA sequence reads TGTGCCAGCAGCTTAGGGATTGGGGGGTACCAAGAGACCCAGTACTTC. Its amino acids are CASSLGIGGYQETQYF.